This T cell receptor (beta chain) is drawn from a study of identical twins. The study, taken as a whole, reports: Excess sharing by twins proved weaker in beta out-of-frame sequences. Insertions were reduced in abundant cord blood beta clonotypes but not in memory repertoires.

Only healthy Caucasians were enrolled as donors. This clonotype was picked up many times. What it binds is unknown. Unique molecular identifiers were present on the cDNA, which also gained a universal primer site by template switching. MiXCR was run by TCRdb on the 5' RACE reads, yielding one entry per CDR3 protein. This sample has under 250,000 distinct CDR3 sequences, with 6.5% to 9% found just once. Trimming pared 4 bases from V and 7 bases from J, leaving 16 bases between. Germline CDR1 DFQATT, CDR2 SNEGSKA (reference sequence). The CDR3 has 13 amino acids. These data were likewise used in another study, on yellow fever vaccine responses in identical twins.

The chain recombines TRBV20-1 with TRBJ1-1; D not certain. This clonotype originated in a woman aged 18-29 years in good health. The sample comprised CD8+ T cells sorted from blood. CDR3 DNA sequence: TGCAGTGCTAAGGGCCCGGGTACAGATGAAGCTTTCTTT. It is translated as CSAKGPGTDEAFF.